The next 7 T cell receptor beta chains were all read from a single sample in a study of shared clonotypes between healthy human individuals. As defined, naive CD8 cells were CD45RO-negative and positively selected for CCR7, with terminally differentiated effector memory CD45RA+ cells excluded. Profiled with immunoSEQ multiplex PCR; TCRdb holds only in-frame clones, not every one. The profile shows about 590,000 clones, 95% to 96% of them singletons. Sequenced: naive CD8+ T cells sorted from blood. The receptors derive from a woman aged 25 to 39 in good health.

J is TRBJ2-3 and V is TRBV4-1; 11 bases fit TRBD2. The junction had 6 bases not matched to a gene; V was cut back by 2 bases and J by 5 bases. Germline-derived CDR1 and CDR2 are MGHRA and YSYEKL. The CDR3 totals 16 residues. The CDR3 region has the DNA TGCGCCAGCAGCCAACTTAGCGGGAGGGCCGTAGATACGCAGTATTTT. Its translation: CASSQLSGRAVDTQYF.

V usage is TRBV7-2 and J usage is TRBJ2-5; D not certain. The CDR3 is 14 amino acids. Between the trimmed V and J ends, which lost 7 bases and 2 bases, there was a span of 14 bases. Germline V gives CDR1 SGHTA, CDR2 FQGNSA. In DNA form, the CDR3 reads TGTGCCAGCACCCCCTATGGTGGGCAAGAGACCCAGTACTTC. Protein sequence: CASTPYGGQETQYF.

The chain employs TRBV20-1 and TRBJ1-4, with unresolved D. Between the trimmed V and J ends, which lost 3 bases and 13 bases, there was a span of 9 bases. Germline values: CDR1 DFQATT, CDR2 SNEGSKA (reference sequence). The CDR3 runs to 10 residues. The CDR3 DNA reads as TGCAGTGCTAGGGAATATGGACTGTTTTTT. Its protein product is CSAREYGLFF.

The chain uses TRBV5-1 and TRBJ2-7; a possible D gene is TRBD1 (7 bases). V shed 4 bases and J shed 3 bases, with 29 bases lying between them. Looked up from germline, CDR1 is SGHRS and CDR2 is YFSETQ. CDR3 length: 19 residues. DNA of the CDR3: TGCGCCAGCAGCCCCGTTTCCCCAGGGGGGCAAAAAATAATCTACGAGCAGTACTTC. As protein: CASSPVSPGGQKIIYEQYF.

The count of this clone is one. This chain links TRBV13 with TRBJ2-7; D perhaps matches TRBD1 (5 bases). Germline values: CDR1 PRHDT, CDR2 FYEKMQ (reference sequence). The CDR3 has 12 amino acids. V was trimmed by 5 bases and J by 5 bases, leaving 10 bases between them. In DNA form, the CDR3 reads TGTGCCAGCAGCGCAGACAGTGACGAGCAGTACTTC. This codes for CASSADSDEQYF.

This clone was observed a handful of times. The V and J genes are TRBV5-4 and TRBJ1-2; 7 bases map to TRBD1. CDR1 and CDR2 (germline): SGHNT, YYREEE (reference sequence). CDR3 length: 15 amino acids. The V segment lost 2 bases and the J segment 2 bases; nucleotides outside the gene matches: 6. This CDR3 reads CASSLEGGGNYGYTF. The CDR3 DNA sequence: TGTGCCAGCAGCTTAGAAGGAGGGGGCAACTATGGCTACACCTTC.

The chain links TRBV23-1 to TRBJ2-7; weak D call: TRBD2 (6 bases). TRBV23-1 belongs to the ORF category, with a function that is uncertain. Trimming took 10 bases from V and 4 from J, leaving 20 bases between them. This CDR3 has 14 amino acids. This CDR3 reads CANPSRDLIYEQYF. CDR3 sequence (DNA): TGCGCCAACCCGTCGCGGGATCTAATTTACGAGCAGTACTTC.